The clone carrying this TCR beta chain was seen once. The entry originates in a study of blood T cell repertoires in COVID-19. The germline gives CDR1 ENHRY, CDR2 SYGVKD. The CDR3 is made up of 15 amino acids. J lost 8 bases, V lost 7 bases, and 9 bases had no gene match. Clones were read by immunoSEQ multiplex PCR, and TCRdb kept only the in-frame ones, dropping some. This sample yields roughly 430,000 clones, of which approximately 91% are seen a single time; about 1.5% belongs to the top ten. The source of this sequence is a woman aged 18-29 years who had been exposed to COVID-19. Specimen: PBMCs or T cells enriched from blood (not recorded which). The chain uses TRBV10-3 and TRBJ1-6, with TRBD1 identical over 9 bases. CDR3 in amino acids: CAIIQPGQGYSPLHF. CDR3 DNA sequence: TGTGCCATCATCCAACCGGGACAGGGCTATTCACCCCTCCACTTT.